These T cell receptor beta chains were read from a single sample in a study of OX40 agonist ivuxolimab in advanced cancers. The table came from immunoSEQ multiplex PCR; TCRdb's copy has only in-frame clones and leaves some out. The repertoire holds more than 35,000 clones, with 80% to 85% as singletons. Here the sequenced sample was CD4+ or CD8+ T cells sorted from blood, taken in a trial of the OX40 agonist ivuxolimab. Source of these receptors: an adult with an advanced solid tumor such as melanoma, head and neck, liver or kidney cancer. The CDR3 runs from the conserved cysteine through the conserved F or W. Fields, in order: V gene, J gene, CDR3 protein.

TRBV19	TRBJ2-5	CASSGQGAGETQYF
TRBV19	TRBJ2-5	CASSIQGAGETQYF
TRBV7-2	TRBJ1-5	CASSLSGGRGQPQHF
TRBV29-1	TRBJ2-2	CSVDSNTGELFF
TRBV28	TRBJ2-7	CASSLRGSLSSYEQYF
TRBV30	TRBJ1-4	CAWGRGEKLFF
TRBV11-2	TRBJ2-5	CASSLVGGEGRWTQYF
TRBV19	TRBJ1-5	CASSTTYGNQPQHF
TRBV6-6	TRBJ1-1	CASKSPMNTEAFF
TRBV11-2	TRBJ2-7	CASSLVPYEQYF
TRBV6-6	TRBJ2-7	CASSRLAGGHREQYF
TRBV11-2	TRBJ2-1	CASSLNGLFSYNEQFF
TRBV7-3	TRBJ1-1	CASSLQGTNTEAFF
TRBV6-5	TRBJ2-5	CASSQDRREQYF
TRBV6-6	TRBJ2-1	CARLPCVLHNEQFF
TRBV5-1	TRBJ2-3	CASLAGGTDTQYF
TRBV5-5	TRBJ2-7	CASSASGGGEQYF
TRBV6-6	TRBJ2-5	CASRGTVQETQYF
TRBV4-1	TRBJ2-5	CASSQLTELQETQYF
TRBV20-1	TRBJ1-1	CSAVTNTEAFF
TRBV5-1	TRBJ1-5	CASSLDGGASNQPQHF
TRBV11-3	TRBJ2-4	CASSLGQGEDIQYF
TRBV6-6	TRBJ2-7	CASSYSTLYEQYF
TRBV27	TRBJ1-4	CASSFTGAGEKLFF